These 20 T cell receptor beta chains share one sample of origin, sequenced in a study of PD-1 blockade in classical Hodgkin lymphoma. Time point of the sample: newly diagnosed, previously untreated cHL patient sample. Out of thawed PBMCs, magnetic negative selection purified CD4+ T cells. Data came from immunoSEQ multiplex PCR; TCRdb stores just in-frame clones and leaves some out. The sample shows 22,000 or so clones, 85% to 90% of them seen only once. The sample was CD4+ T cells from blood. The source is a human donor with classical Hodgkin lymphoma.

The chain combines TRBV7-2 with TRBJ2-2; 7 bases agree with TRBD1. Germline V gene sequence: CDR1 SGHTA, CDR2 FQGNSA. The CDR3 contains 17 residues. J gave up 3 bases and V 1 base, and 8 bases lay outside the gene matches. CDR3 residues: CASSLGWRQGDTGELFF. CDR3 bases: TGTGCCAGCAGCTTAGGTTGGCGGCAGGGGGACACCGGGGAGCTGTTTTTT.

This chain links TRBV7-2 with TRBJ1-1; D remains ambiguous. V was clipped by 1 base and J by 1 base, with 7 bases between them. Looked up from germline, CDR1 is SGHTA and CDR2 is FQGNSA. The CDR3 extends over 14 amino acids. The CDR3 nucleotides are TGTGCCAGCAGCTTAGTTTTGGGGAACACTGAAGCTTTCTTT. Translated, it gives CASSLVLGNTEAFF.

The gene calls are TRBV5-3 and TRBJ1-4, with a possible D match to TRBD1 (5 bases). TRBV5-3 falls under the ORF class, with uncertain function. The CDR3 has 15 amino acids. Deletions cut 5 bases from V and 0 bases from J, with 11 bases between. CDR3 amino acids: CARSSGLATNEKLFF. DNA for the CDR3: TGTGCCAGAAGTTCAGGGCTTGCAACTAATGAAAAACTGTTTTTT.

V and J are TRBV4-2 and TRBJ2-5; 8 bases are shared with TRBD1. Germline CDR1 and CDR2: LGHNA and YNFKEQ. The CDR3 totals 15 residues. J was trimmed by 1 base and V by 4 bases; bases with no gene match: 5. The CDR3 here is CASSLTGGPQETQYF. The CDR3 DNA follows: TGTGCCAGCAGCCTTACAGGGGGGCCCCAAGAGACCCAGTACTTC.

The chain links TRBV28 to TRBJ2-3, with 8 bases fitting TRBD2. Germline V gene sequence: CDR1 MDHEN, CDR2 SYDVKM. V was pared by 8 bases and J by 1 base, with 11 bases of the junction left unmatched. The CDR3 is 16 residues long. CDR3 in amino acids: CASLISGAYGTDTQYF. For the CDR3, the DNA is TGTGCCAGCCTTATTAGCGGGGCCTACGGCACAGATACGCAGTATTTT.

The table lists this clone with a few counts. The chain recombines TRBV20-1 with TRBJ1-1; the D is unclear. Trimming left V 2 bases short and J 8 bases short, with 9 bases between. This CDR3 contains 11 residues. Germline-derived CDR1 and CDR2 are DFQATT and SNEGSKA (reference sequence). CDR3: CSARYADEAFF. In DNA form, the CDR3 reads TGCAGTGCTAGATATGCCGACGAAGCTTTCTTT.

The chain is built from TRBV19 and TRBJ1-2, with a weak D call TRBD1 (5 bases). V lost 7 bases and J 1 base, leaving 19 bases between the germline ends. Germline CDR1 and CDR2: LNHDA and SQIVND (reference sequence). CDR3 size: 16 residues. Here the CDR3 reads CASNSARGRINYGYTF. In DNA, the CDR3 is TGTGCCAGTAATTCAGCTCGGGGGAGAATTAACTATGGCTACACCTTC.

The count of this clone is one. The V call is TRBV11-3, the J call TRBJ2-1, with D unclear. This CDR3 has 16 residues. Germline CDR1 reads SGHNT; CDR2 reads YENEEA. Trimming took 0 bases from V and 0 from J, leaving 9 bases between them. The CDR3 region is CASSLDGALSYNEQFF. The CDR3 coding sequence is TGTGCCAGCAGCTTAGATGGCGCGCTCTCCTACAATGAGCAGTTCTTC.

The V and J genes are TRBV21-1 and TRBJ2-1; TRBD2, the table's D call, was not compared with the DNA. TRBV21-1 is marked as a pseudogene. There are 19 residues in the CDR3. The CDR3 sequence: CASIGRGTSGLSSYNEQFF. The CDR3 coding sequence is TGTGCCAGCATCGGGAGGGGGACTAGCGGACTGAGCTCCTACAATGAGCAGTTCTTC.

The chain carries TRBV14 and TRBJ1-5; D gene uncertain. Germline loops: CDR1 SGHDN, CDR2 FVKESK. The V gene lost 5 bases and the J gene lost 5 bases, with 10 bases spanning the gap. CDR3 length: 13 amino acids. The DNA for the CDR3 is TGTGCCAGCAGCTCCGGACTCGATCAGCCCCAGCATTTT. Translation gives CASSSGLDQPQHF.

The chain is built from TRBV6-5 and TRBJ2-5; tentative D call: TRBD2 (5 bases). The CDR3 totals 13 residues. Germline CDR1 and CDR2: MNHEY and SVGAGI. Trimming pared 6 bases from V and 4 bases from J, leaving 12 bases between. The CDR3 reads CASRGGRGETQYF. The CDR3 bases are TGTGCCAGCAGGGGTGGACGGGGAGAGACCCAGTACTTC.

The chain uses TRBV2 and TRBJ1-1; the D gene is possibly TRBD1 (5 bases). Deletions cut 3 bases from V and 3 bases from J, with 8 bases between. CDR3 length: 13 residues. The germline V gene has CDR1 SNHLY and CDR2 FYNNEI. CDR3 loop: CASSEGRYTEAFF. In DNA, the CDR3 is TGTGCCAGCAGTGAGGGGCGGTACACTGAAGCTTTCTTT.

This chain joins TRBV29-1 and TRBJ2-5, with D perhaps TRBD2 (5 bases). Germline lookup yields CDR1 SQVTM and CDR2 ANQGSEA. This CDR3 region has 13 residues. The V gene lost 4 bases and the J gene lost 4 bases, with 13 bases spanning the gap. CDR3 nucleotides: TGCAGCGTTGTTCGGGGTTACGGAGAGACCCAGTACTTC. Amino acid sequence: CSVVRGYGETQYF.

Note on this clone: One end of the junction varies from germline; a read error may be responsible. The V call is TRBV6-1, the J call TRBJ1-1; the D gene is possibly TRBD1 (5 bases). CDR3 length: 14 amino acids. Germline-derived CDR1 and CDR2 are MNHNS and SASEGT. Written as DNA, the CDR3 is TGTGCCAGCAGAGAAGTGGACACGTACACTGAAGCTTTCTTT. Its translation: CASREVDTYTEAFF.

The CDR3 loop reads CASSPTRTSDAGDTQYF. The CDR3 DNA reads TGTGCCAGCTCACCAACAAGGACCTCGGATGCGGGGGATACGCAGTATTTT. The chain employs TRBV18 and TRBJ2-3, with a tentative D call TRBD2 (6 bases). The CDR3 is 17 residues long. Trimming took off 2 bases at V and 6 bases at J, with 21 bases between the two ends. From germline, CDR1 is KGHSH and CDR2 LQKENI. The full variable domain, completed using reference TRBV18 and TRBJ2-3, is NAGVMQNPRHLVRRRGQEARLRCSPMKGHSHVYWYRQLPEEGLKFMVYLQKENIIDESGMPKERFSAEFPKEGPSILRIQQVVRGDSAAYFCASSPTRTSDAGDTQYFGPGTRLTVL.

The chain is built from TRBV6-6 and TRBJ2-7; 13 positions match TRBD2. V dropped 5 bases and J dropped 4; count of bases not matched to a gene: 5. The CDR3 covers 15 residues. CDR1 is MNHNY and CDR2 is SVGAGI in the germline V gene (reference sequence). CDR3: CASSTRTSGGYEQYF. CDR3 sequence (DNA): TGTGCCAGCAGTACCAGGACTAGCGGGGGATACGAGCAGTACTTC.

The chain couples TRBV27 to TRBJ2-2, with D possibly being TRBD1 (6 bases). The CDR3 extends over 14 amino acids. V was trimmed by 8 bases and J by 3 bases, leaving 13 bases between them. The germline V gene encodes CDR1 MNHEY and CDR2 SMNVEV (reference sequence). CDR3 sequence (DNA): TGTGCCAGCGCTACAGGGAGTTACACCGGGGAGCTGTTTTTT. It translates to CASATGSYTGELFF.

J is TRBJ1-2 and V is TRBV9; 8 bases fit TRBD1. Trimming at V came to 0 bases and at J to 3 bases, leaving 7 bases not matched to a gene. There are 16 residues in the CDR3. The V gene's germline CDR1 is SGDLS and CDR2 YYNGEE. The chain's CDR3 is CASSVDWQGADYGYTF. The CDR3 coding sequence is TGTGCCAGCAGCGTAGACTGGCAGGGGGCGGACTATGGCTACACCTTC.

The genes are TRBV5-1 and TRBJ1-6, with D unclear. This CDR3 has 13 amino acids. Germline V gives CDR1 SGHRS, CDR2 YFSETQ. V was clipped by 0 bases and J by 7 bases, with 5 bases between them. The CDR3 reads CASSLDVNSPLHF. In nucleotides, the CDR3 is TGCGCCAGCAGCTTGGACGTGAATTCACCCCTCCACTTT.

The chain carries TRBV6-5 and TRBJ2-7; 9 bases are shared with TRBD1. The junction had 3 bases not matched to a gene; V was cut back by 3 bases and J by 3 bases. The CDR3 covers 14 residues. The V gene's germline CDR1 is MNHEY and CDR2 SVGAGI. The CDR3 reads CASSYSTGGYEQYF. The CDR3 DNA follows: TGTGCCAGCAGTTATTCGACAGGGGGCTACGAGCAGTACTTC.